A single sample is the source of the 3 T cell receptor beta chains below, sequenced in a study of cytomegalovirus exposure and HLA in healthy donors. Use of 60 Vbeta and 13 Jbeta primers characterized the PCR. Data came from immunoSEQ multiplex PCR; TCRdb stores just in-frame clones and leaves some out. The data show nearly 110,000 clones, about 75% seen once. Sequencing was performed on PBMCs. The source is a man aged 40-49 years in good health and CMV-seronegative.

This chain links TRBV19 with TRBJ1-6; 7 positions match TRBD1. The CDR3 runs to 15 residues. Germline lookup yields CDR1 LNHDA and CDR2 SQIVND (reference sequence). The junction had 10 bases not matched to a gene; V was cut back by 7 bases and J by 7 bases. This CDR3 is CASTHRAGGNSPLHF. The CDR3 nucleotides read TGTGCCAGTACCCATCGGGCAGGGGGAAATTCACCCCTCCACTTT.

This sequence joins TRBV5-1 and TRBJ2-1; D is uncertain. Germline V lookup: CDR1 SGHRS, CDR2 YFSETQ. V lost 0 bases to trimming and J lost 8 bases, with 9 bases between them. This CDR3 spans 13 amino acids. CDR3 DNA sequence: TGCGCCAGCAGCTTGGCCAGGATCGATGAGCAGTTCTTC. Translated, it gives CASSLARIDEQFF.

The V and J genes are TRBV4-1 and TRBJ1-6, with D uncertain. The length of the CDR3 is 16 residues. Deletions cut 3 bases from V and 0 bases from J, with 9 bases between. Germline-derived CDR1 and CDR2 are MGHRA and YSYEKL. This CDR3 is CASSQEWSSYNSPLHF. CDR3 DNA: TGCGCCAGCAGCCAGGAGTGGAGCTCCTATAATTCACCCCTCCACTTT.